This T cell receptor beta chain was recovered during a study of blood T cell repertoires in COVID-19. Whole-study context: Collection of acute and convalescent COVID-19 samples took place in the United States, Italy and Spain. The cDNA or gDNA used as material had been derived from T cells, B-cell-depleted T cells, or PBMCs.

The trim removed 3 bases at V and 7 bases at J, leaving 7 bases unmatched. The CDR3 is 15 amino acids. Per the germline V gene, CDR1 is SGHDT and CDR2 is YYEEEE. Original analysis: From reference gene primer amplification, estimates of nucleated cell counts were derived. Assay used: immunoSEQ multiplex PCR; TCRdb lists only in-frame clones, some missing. That table supplies the V and J calls and clone size; D and trimming were determined from the DNA. The sample holds nearly 35,000 clones; almost 80% are singletons and the top ten take approximately 7%. The sample was peripheral blood. This TCR came from an older woman with acute or convalescent COVID-19. V usage is TRBV5-6 and J usage is TRBJ2-5; 12 nucleotides match TRBD2. CDR3: CASSSTSGGYVTQYF. DNA for the CDR3: TGTGCCAGCAGCTCTACTAGCGGGGGGTATGTGACCCAGTACTTC.